The 22 T cell receptor beta chains presented below share a single source sample, sequenced in a study of OX40 agonist ivuxolimab in advanced cancers. The assay was immunoSEQ multiplex PCR, and TCRdb's table has in-frame clones only and misses some. The sample contains 50,000 to 65,000 clones, roughly nine tenths of which appear only once. Sequences were derived from CD4+ or CD8+ T cells sorted from blood, sampled in a trial of the OX40 agonist ivuxolimab. Source of these receptors: an adult with an advanced solid tumor such as melanoma, head and neck, liver or kidney cancer.

This sequence joins TRBV7-2 and TRBJ2-5; D is ambiguous. Germline V gene sequence: CDR1 SGHTA, CDR2 FQGNSA. Trimming cost V 5 bases and J 5 bases, with 15 bases left between them. The CDR3 extends over 14 amino acids. The DNA of the CDR3 is TGTGCCAGCAGCAACGCTTTAGGGTTGGAGACCCAGTACTTC. The encoded protein is CASSNALGLETQYF.

The rearrangement links TRBV11-3 to TRBJ2-1; 13 nucleotides align to TRBD2. After removal of 5 bases from V and 10 bases from J, the junction contained 8 bases not matched to a gene. The CDR3 has 15 residues. CDR1 is SGHNT and CDR2 is YENEEA in the germline V gene. CDR3 sequence: CASSRGGTSGEEQFF. DNA for the CDR3: TGTGCCAGCAGCCGCGGGGGGACTAGCGGGGAAGAGCAGTTCTTC.

The V and J genes are TRBV7-8 and TRBJ1-5, with D possibly TRBD1 on 6 matching bases. Per the germline V gene, CDR1 is SGHVS and CDR2 is FQNEAQ. The CDR3 runs to 16 residues. Between the trimmed V and J ends, which lost 3 bases and 0 bases, there was a span of 12 bases. This CDR3 reads CASSFTGTPSNQPQHF. Here the CDR3 DNA reads TGTGCCAGCAGCTTCACGGGGACACCTAGCAATCAGCCCCAGCATTTT.

This chain joins TRBV18 and TRBJ2-1; a possible D gene is TRBD2 (5 bases). From germline, CDR1 is KGHSH and CDR2 LQKENI. Trimming cost V 6 bases and J 8 bases, with 8 bases left between them. This CDR3 has 11 amino acids. In DNA form, the CDR3 reads TGTGCCAGCTCCACGGACTATGAGCAGTTCTTC. As protein: CASSTDYEQFF. Full variable domain (rest looked up from reference TRBV18 and TRBJ2-1): NAGVMQNPRHLVRRRGQEARLRCSPMKGHSHVYWYRQLPEEGLKFMVYLQKENIIDESGMPKERFSAEFPKEGPSILRIQQVVRGDSAAYFCASSTDYEQFFGPGTRLTVL.

This clone has only one observation. The rearrangement joins TRBV11-3 to TRBJ1-1; tentatively, D is TRBD1 (5 bases). This CDR3 contains 13 residues. CDR1 and CDR2 (germline): SGHNT, YENEEA. V gave up 3 bases and J gave up 3 bases, with 8 bases separating them. The CDR3 bases are TGTGCCAGCAGCTTGCAGGGATACACTGAAGCTTTCTTT. Protein: CASSLQGYTEAFF.

V usage is TRBV6-1 and J usage is TRBJ1-2; tentatively, D is TRBD1 (5 bases). The CDR3 is made up of 13 amino acids. The germline gives CDR1 MNHNS, CDR2 SASEGT. V lost 4 bases to trimming and J lost 6 bases, with 12 bases between them. The CDR3: CASSARWGDGYTF. The CDR3 DNA is TGTGCCAGCAGTGCGAGGTGGGGGGATGGCTACACCTTC.

This sequence joins TRBV18 and TRBJ1-2, with TRBD1 matching 7 bases. Germline V gene data show CDR1 as KGHSH and CDR2 as LQKENI. V dropped 2 bases and J dropped 0; count of bases not matched to a gene: 0. This CDR3 is built from 14 residues. The CDR3 DNA reads TGTGCCAGCTCACCAGGGACAGCTAACTATGGCTACACCTTC. Translating gives CASSPGTANYGYTF.

The genes are TRBV9 and TRBJ2-7; 8 bases agree with TRBD1. Germline trimming cut 0 bases from V and 5 bases from J; bases unmatched to any gene: 4. This CDR3 region has 14 residues. The germline CDR1 and CDR2 sequences are SGDLS and YYNGEE. Written as DNA, the CDR3 is TGTGCCAGCAGCGTAGTTGGACAGGGAGACGAGCAGTACTTC. It is translated as CASSVVGQGDEQYF. The entire variable domain, with the rest obtained from reference TRBV9 and TRBJ2-7, is as follows: DSGVTQTPKHLITATGQRVTLRCSPRSGDLSVYWYQQSLDQGLQFLIQYYNGEERAKGNILERFSAQQFPDLHSELNLSSLELGDSALYFCASSVVGQGDEQYFGPGTRLTVT.

V is TRBV25-1 and J is TRBJ2-7; 7 nucleotides align to TRBD2. The CDR3 runs 14 residues. Germline CDR1 is MGHDK and CDR2 is SYGVNS. The V segment lost 2 bases and the J segment 3 bases; nucleotides outside the gene matches: 4. This chain's CDR3 is CASSESGKRYEQYF. The CDR3 nucleotides are TGTGCCAGCAGTGAAAGCGGGAAACGCTACGAGCAGTACTTC.

The rearrangement uses TRBV7-3 and TRBJ2-2; 7 nucleotides line up with TRBD1. CDR3 length equals 18 residues. The germline CDR1 and CDR2 sequences are SGHTA and FQGTGA. J gave up 3 bases and V 5 bases, and 15 bases lay outside the gene matches. CDR3: CASSPLGDRDIYTGELFF. The CDR3 DNA sequence: TGTGCCAGCAGCCCCCTCGGCGACAGGGATATCTACACCGGGGAGCTGTTTTTT.

The V and J genes are TRBV28 and TRBJ2-1, with a possible D match to TRBD1 (5 bases). V gave up 3 bases and J gave up 9 bases, with 12 bases separating them. The CDR3 sequence is 13 residues long. Looked up from germline, CDR1 is MDHEN and CDR2 is SYDVKM. This chain's CDR3 is CASSFGVRGEQFF. As DNA, the CDR3 is TGTGCCAGCAGTTTCGGTGTAAGGGGTGAGCAGTTCTTC.

The V and J genes are TRBV4-1 and TRBJ1-1, with 7 bases that match TRBD1. CDR3 length: 15 residues. CDR1 MGHRA and CDR2 YSYEKL come from the germline V gene. V gave up 1 base and J gave up 10 bases; unmatched junction bases: 12. As DNA, the CDR3 is TGCGCCAGCAGCCAAGTCAGGGGGAGTCAGAAGGGAGCTTTCTTT. Translated, it gives CASSQVRGSQKGAFF.

This rearrangement joins TRBV19 to TRBJ2-4; TRBD2 might be the D (6 bases). This CDR3 has 16 amino acids. V was clipped by 3 bases and J by 1 base, with 13 bases between them. CDR1 is LNHDA and CDR2 is SQIVND in the germline V gene (reference sequence). CDR3 residues: CASSIRGGLAKNIQYF. The CDR3, as DNA: TGTGCCAGTAGTATTAGGGGAGGTTTGGCCAAAAACATTCAGTACTTC.

The chain has TRBV12-5 and TRBJ2-3, with 10 bases aligning to TRBD1. This CDR3 region has 14 residues. In germline, CDR1 is LGHNT, CDR2 FRNRAP. Trimming removed 8 bases from V and 4 bases from J; junction bases left unmatched: 6. CDR3 region: CASMRTGGADTQYF. The CDR3 DNA follows: TGTGCTAGTATGAGGACAGGGGGAGCAGATACGCAGTATTTT. The full variable domain, with the rest looked up from reference TRBV12-5 and TRBJ2-3, is DARVTQTPRHKVTEMGQEVTMRCQPILGHNTVFWYRQTMMQGLELLAYFRNRAPLDDSGMPKDRFSAEMPDATLATLKIQPSEPRDSAVYFCASMRTGGADTQYFGPGTRLTVL.

The chain joins TRBV10-1 to TRBJ1-5; D gene uncertain. In germline, CDR1 is WNHNN, CDR2 SYGVQD (reference sequence). This CDR3 is built from 11 residues. V shed 6 bases and J shed 3 bases, with 3 bases lying between them. The CDR3 DNA reads as TGCGCCAGCAGATTCAATCAGCCCCAGCATTTT. This codes for CASRFNQPQHF.

Judged by abundance, this clone is medium-sized (0.01 to 0.1%). The chain recombines TRBV4-1 with TRBJ1-2, with 9 nucleotides matching TRBD1. CDR1 and CDR2 (germline): MGHRA, YSYEKL. Trimming at V came to 4 bases and at J to 8 bases, leaving 14 bases not matched to a gene. This CDR3 is built from 16 residues. CDR3 sequence reads: CASSLGTGRTNSGYTF. The CDR3 DNA sequence: TGCGCCAGCAGCCTCGGGACAGGGCGAACAAACTCGGGCTACACCTTC.

V and J are TRBV9 and TRBJ1-6, with D perhaps TRBD1 (5 bases). The germline gives CDR1 SGDLS, CDR2 YYNGEE. The CDR3 has 14 amino acids. Trimming took off 3 bases at V and 9 bases at J, with 13 bases between the two ends. The CDR3 is CASSDAGRSSPLHF. CDR3 DNA sequence: TGTGCCAGCAGCGACGCGGGACGGTCTTCACCCCTCCACTTT. Together with reference TRBV9 and TRBJ1-6, the CDR3 gives the full variable domain: DSGVTQTPKHLITATGQRVTLRCSPRSGDLSVYWYQQSLDQGLQFLIQYYNGEERAKGNILERFSAQQFPDLHSELNLSSLELGDSALYFCASSDAGRSSPLHFGNGTRLTVT.

This clone occurred once. The chain joins TRBV10-1 to TRBJ1-4; no clear D. CDR1 is WNHNN, CDR2 SYGVQD, per germline (reference sequence). The CDR3 consists of 13 residues. V was shortened by 0 bases and J by 2 bases, with 1 base between the two germline ends. CDR3 region: CASSESTNEKLFF. CDR3 bases: TGCGCCAGCAGTGAGTCGACTAATGAAAAACTGTTTTTT.

The CDR3 loop reads CASSLGQGQNGYTF. CDR3 sequence (DNA): TGTGCCAGCAGCTTAGGACAGGGGCAAAATGGCTACACCTTC. The gene calls are TRBV5-4 and TRBJ1-2, with 9 bases identical to TRBD1. The CDR3 spans 14 residues. CDR1 is SGHNT and CDR2 is YYREEE in the germline V gene (reference sequence). The trim removed 2 bases at V and 6 bases at J, leaving 5 bases unmatched.

V is TRBV29-1 and J is TRBJ1-1; D gene ambiguous. The germline V gene has CDR1 SQVTM and CDR2 ANQGSEA. The V end lost 5 bases, the J end lost 0 bases, and 10 bases lay between the germline ends. This CDR3 contains 13 residues. Here the CDR3 reads CSVFRPLNTEAFF. The CDR3 coding sequence is TGCAGCGTTTTTAGACCCTTGAACACTGAAGCTTTCTTT.

The chain is built from TRBV27 and TRBJ2-3; no reliable D call. The germline V and J ends were trimmed by 7 bases and 2 bases, with 16 bases remaining between them. This CDR3 region has 15 residues. Germline V CDR1 and CDR2: MNHEY, SMNVEV (reference sequence). The CDR3 bases are TGTGCCAGCAACCCGGGCTCGGAGCCCACAGATACGCAGTATTTT. Translating gives CASNPGSEPTDTQYF.

The table lists this clone with a count of one. The rearrangement joins TRBV6-5 to TRBJ1-1, with D tentatively TRBD1 (5 bases). Germline CDR1 is MNHEY and CDR2 is SVGAGI. Trimming pared 4 bases from V and 6 bases from J, leaving 12 bases between. This CDR3 is built from 13 residues. CDR3 region: CASSFTGFSEAFF. The CDR3 nucleotides read TGTGCCAGCAGTTTCACAGGTTTCTCTGAAGCTTTCTTT.